The 15 T cell receptor beta chains in this list originate from one sample, sequenced in a study of monozygotic twins with cystic fibrosis (dated by TCRdb to 2020 to 2022). Libraries were prepared through the immunoSEQ multiplex PCR assay. Held by TCRdb, this immuneACCESS table contains in-frame sequences only and omits some clones. Under half of the omission traces to an unresolved V gene where checked; the cause of the rest is unknown. The sample contains some 14,000 clones, roughly 98% of them found a single time. Clones ranked in the top ten supply 0.41% of the sample. Sequenced input: blood. These receptors all come from a girl aged 2 to 9 with cystic fibrosis.

The chain couples TRBV5-1 to TRBJ1-1; D is ambiguous. The CDR3 is 14 residues long. Germline lookup yields CDR1 SGHRS and CDR2 YFSETQ. V lost 3 bases to trimming and J lost 6 bases, with 15 bases between them. As DNA, the CDR3 is TGCGCCAGCAGCTCTGGGTGGATTCCAGCTGAAGCTTTCTTT. This encodes CASSSGWIPAEAFF.

V is TRBV19 and J is TRBJ1-5; TRBD1 aligns across 9 bases. CDR1 LNHDA and CDR2 SQIVND come from the germline V gene (reference sequence). This CDR3 is built from 15 residues. Trimming removed 3 bases from V and 6 bases from J; junction bases left unmatched: 6. CDR3 sequence: CASSIGGQGRQPQHF. The CDR3 DNA sequence: TGTGCCAGTAGTATCGGGGGACAGGGACGTCAGCCCCAGCATTTT.

This clone was seen just once. V and J are TRBV30 and TRBJ2-2; D is unclear. The germline V gene has CDR1 GTSNPN and CDR2 SVGIG (reference sequence). Trimming removed 2 bases from V and 1 base from J, with 8 bases in between. CDR3 length equals 14 residues. CDR3 sequence: CAWSPTLNTGELFF. The CDR3 DNA is TGTGCCTGGAGTCCGACACTGAACACCGGGGAGCTGTTTTTT.

The chain uses TRBV19 and TRBJ1-2, with TRBD1 matching over 8 bases. The CDR3 sequence is 13 residues long. Germline trimming cut 5 bases from V and 4 bases from J; bases unmatched to any gene: 3. CDR1 LNHDA and CDR2 SQIVND come from the germline V gene (reference sequence). DNA of the CDR3: TGTGCCAGTAGTCCAGGGACAGGCTATGGCTACACCTTC. Residues: CASSPGTGYGYTF.

The chain links TRBV7-9 to TRBJ2-1; D assignment may be TRBD1 or TRBD2 (5 bases each). CDR1 is SEHNR and CDR2 is FQNEAQ in the germline V gene (reference sequence). Trimming took 3 bases from V and 9 from J, leaving 21 bases between them. The CDR3 is 16 residues long. The CDR3 loop is CASSFPRDGRGSEQFF. The CDR3 DNA is TGTGCCAGCAGCTTTCCCCGGGACGGACGGGGATCTGAGCAGTTCTTC.

The V call is TRBV27, the J call TRBJ2-3; D is undetermined. In germline, CDR1 is MNHEY, CDR2 SMNVEV (reference sequence). CDR3 length: 20 residues. V was pared by 4 bases and J by 1 base, with 27 bases between. CDR3 nucleotide sequence: TGTGCCAGCAGTTCCCCCCTCAGACCCCAAGGTGGAGCGCGCACAGATACGCAGTATTTT. Encoded protein: CASSSPLRPQGGARTDTQYF.

The chain links TRBV5-4 to TRBJ1-4; D not certain. V was clipped by 4 bases and J by 3 bases, with 7 bases between them. CDR1 is SGHNT, CDR2 YYREEE, per germline (reference sequence). CDR3 length: 13 amino acids. CDR3 sequence (DNA): TGTGCCAGCAGCATCCGGCCTAATGAAAAACTGTTTTTT. Translation: CASSIRPNEKLFF.

This clone has only one observation. The V call is TRBV5-1, the J call TRBJ1-1, with D maybe TRBD1 (5 bases). The CDR3 totals 12 residues. Germline V gene lookup returns CDR1 SGHRS and CDR2 YFSETQ. V was cut by 2 bases and J by 6 bases, with 8 bases left in between. The CDR3 bases are TGCGCCAGCAGCTTCGGGGCATCTGAAGCTTTCTTT. This gives the protein CASSFGASEAFF.

This chain links TRBV12-5 with TRBJ1-2; D perhaps matches TRBD1 (5 bases). Germline values: CDR1 LGHNT, CDR2 FRNRAP. V gave up 3 bases and J gave up 4 bases, with 9 bases separating them. The CDR3 extends over 13 amino acids. CDR3 nucleotides: TGTGCTAGTGGTTTAGCACAGGCCTATGGCTACACCTTC. Its translation: CASGLAQAYGYTF.

The table lists this clone with a count of one. The V call is TRBV18, the J call TRBJ2-7; TRBD2 matches at 9 bases. The CDR3 is 16 amino acids. The trim removed 2 bases at V and 4 bases at J, leaving 9 bases unmatched. The germline gives CDR1 KGHSH, CDR2 LQKENI. The DNA for the CDR3 is TGTGCCAGCTCACCAAGACTAGCGGACGCCCCATACGAGCAGTACTTC. This sequence encodes CASSPRLADAPYEQYF.

The chain employs TRBV10-3 and TRBJ2-7; D may correspond to TRBD1 or TRBD2 (5 bases each). From germline, CDR1 is ENHRY and CDR2 SYGVKD. V was clipped by 0 bases and J by 2 bases, with 8 bases between them. The CDR3 contains 14 residues. The CDR3 region is CAISESGTPYEQYF. The CDR3 bases are TGTGCCATCAGTGAGTCCGGGACCCCCTACGAGCAGTACTTC.

J is TRBJ2-7 and V is TRBV7-9; weak D call: TRBD2 (6 bases). Germline V lookup: CDR1 SEHNR, CDR2 FQNEAQ (reference sequence). This CDR3 is 16 amino acids long. Trimming pared 0 bases from V and 0 bases from J, leaving 12 bases between. The CDR3 DNA sequence: TGTGCCAGCAGCTTAGCTGGACGGGGGAGCTCCTACGAGCAGTACTTC. It codes for CASSLAGRGSSYEQYF.

This chain connects TRBV20-1 to TRBJ1-1; D remains unclear. The CDR3 sequence is 10 residues long. Germline CDR1 is DFQATT and CDR2 is SNEGSKA (reference sequence). Trimming left V 6 bases short and J 3 bases short, with 5 bases between. CDR3 protein: CSAQYTEAFF. In nucleotides, the CDR3 is TGCAGTGCCCAATACACTGAAGCTTTCTTT.

The genes are TRBV11-2 and TRBJ1-2; possibly TRBD1 for D (6 bases). Germline CDR1 is SGHAT and CDR2 is FQNNGV. The CDR3 covers 13 residues. V shed 10 bases and J shed 7 bases, with 19 bases lying between them. The CDR3 DNA sequence: TGTGCCACCCGCGGGGGCGCAAGGGGTGGCTACACCTTC. This gives the protein CATRGGARGGYTF. The full variable domain, in which reference TRBV11-2 and TRBJ1-2 provide the parts outside the CDR3, is EAGVAQSPRYKIIEKRQSVAFWCNPISGHATLYWYQQILGQGPKLLIQFQNNGVVDDSQLPKDRFSAERLKGVDSTLKIQPAKLEDSAVYLCATRGGARGGYTFGSGTRLTVV.

This rearrangement joins TRBV18 to TRBJ2-2; TRBD2 matches 7 bases. Germline assignment: CDR1 KGHSH and CDR2 LQKENI. This CDR3 is built from 13 residues. Trimming took 3 bases from V and 6 from J; bases not matched to a gene: 1. The CDR3, as DNA: TGTGCCAGCTCACCCCGGGAGGCCGGGGAGCTGTTTTTT. Amino acids: CASSPREAGELFF.